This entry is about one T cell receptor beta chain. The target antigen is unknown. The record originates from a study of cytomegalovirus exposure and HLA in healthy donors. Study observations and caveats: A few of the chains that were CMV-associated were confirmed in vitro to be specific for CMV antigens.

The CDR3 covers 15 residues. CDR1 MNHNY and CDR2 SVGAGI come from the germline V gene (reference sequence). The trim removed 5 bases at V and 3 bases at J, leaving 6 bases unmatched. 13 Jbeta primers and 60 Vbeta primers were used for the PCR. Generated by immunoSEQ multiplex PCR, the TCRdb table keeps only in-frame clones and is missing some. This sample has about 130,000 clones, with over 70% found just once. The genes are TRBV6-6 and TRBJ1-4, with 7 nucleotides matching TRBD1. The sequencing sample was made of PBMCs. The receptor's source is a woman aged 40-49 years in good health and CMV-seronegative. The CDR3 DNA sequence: TGTGCCAGCAGTCATGGACAGGCTCCTAATGAAAAACTGTTTTTT. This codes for CASSHGQAPNEKLFF.